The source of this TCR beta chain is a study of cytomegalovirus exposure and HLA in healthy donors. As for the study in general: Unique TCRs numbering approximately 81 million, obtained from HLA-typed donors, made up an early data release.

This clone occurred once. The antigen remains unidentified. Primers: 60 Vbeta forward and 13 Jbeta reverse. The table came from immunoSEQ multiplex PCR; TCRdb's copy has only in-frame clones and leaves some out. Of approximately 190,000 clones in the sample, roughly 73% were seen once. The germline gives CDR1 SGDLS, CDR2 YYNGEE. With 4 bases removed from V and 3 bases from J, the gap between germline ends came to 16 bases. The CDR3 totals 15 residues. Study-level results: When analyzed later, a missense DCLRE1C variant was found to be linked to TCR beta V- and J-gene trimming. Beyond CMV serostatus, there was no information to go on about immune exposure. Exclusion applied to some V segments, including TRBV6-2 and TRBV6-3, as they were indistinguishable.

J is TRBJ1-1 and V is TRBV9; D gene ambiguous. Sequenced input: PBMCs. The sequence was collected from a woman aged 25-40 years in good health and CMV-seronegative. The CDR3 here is CASSPPRAVDTEAFF. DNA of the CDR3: TGTGCCAGCAGCCCCCCGCGGGCAGTGGACACTGAAGCTTTCTTT.